The sequence of this TCR beta chain was determined in a study of T cell responses to AZD1222 COVID-19 vaccine. Study-wide results and caveats: Within unmutated variant regions lay the reported targets of nearly half of spike-specific TCRs. Repertoire collection took place solely once the T cell response had peaked. Spike was spanned by vaccine-associated CD4 TCRs, with dominance at 160-218 and 743-854. Spike-specific TCRs gained breadth and depth after people received two AZD1222 doses.

This CDR3 has 13 amino acids. Germline loops: CDR1 LNHDA, CDR2 SQIVND (reference sequence). Trimming stripped 2 bases from V and 5 bases from J, with 8 bases between. Regarding this clone: The antigen is undetermined.

Produced via immunoSEQ multiplex PCR; TCRdb's table is partial and in-frame only. Among about 97,000 clones listed, 70% to 90% were seen once. V is TRBV19 and J is TRBJ2-3; D ambiguous. The input for sequencing was peripheral blood, taken on day 0 of AZD1222 vaccination. This clonotype was obtained from an adult in good health. As DNA, the CDR3 is TGTGCCAGTAGTATAACGCCCGAAGATACGCAGTATTTT. It is translated as CASSITPEDTQYF.